One sample yielded the 6 T cell receptor beta chains listed below, sequenced in a study of CD4 T cells in relation to SARS-CoV-2 and coronaviruses. Before the COVID-19 pandemic, during about 2011-2019, CD4+ T cells were taken from unexposed donors. Assay used: immunoSEQ multiplex PCR; TCRdb lists only in-frame clones, some missing. The sample records about 59,000 clones, just over 85% being singletons. The sample taken for sequencing was memory CD4+ T cells from PBMCs. These receptors originate from a human donor in good health.

The chain has TRBV24-1 and TRBJ2-3; 7 bases map to TRBD1. The CDR3 runs to 16 residues. V lost 3 bases, J lost 1 base, and 6 bases stayed unmatched. Germline-derived CDR1 and CDR2 are KGHDR and SFDVKD. CDR3 DNA sequence: TGTGCCACCAGTGATCCAACAGGGGCCGGCACAGATACGCAGTATTTT. It codes for CATSDPTGAGTDTQYF.

The chain employs TRBV30 and TRBJ1-5; D is uncertain. V lost 0 bases, J lost 3 bases, and 9 bases lay in between. The CDR3 sequence is 14 residues long. Germline CDR1 GTSNPN, CDR2 SVGIG (reference sequence). The CDR3 DNA sequence: TGTGCCTGGAGTGTACCGGGGAACAATCAGCCCCAGCATTTT. Translation: CAWSVPGNNQPQHF.

V usage is TRBV28 and J usage is TRBJ2-7; TRBD1 is a possible D gene (5 bases). Deletions cut 4 bases from V and 2 bases from J, with 12 bases between. Germline CDR1 is MDHEN and CDR2 is SYDVKM. CDR3 size: 14 residues. CDR3 region: CASSSPQVAYEQYF. The DNA for the CDR3 is TGTGCCAGCAGTTCCCCACAGGTGGCCTACGAGCAGTACTTC.

V usage is TRBV19 and J usage is TRBJ1-1; D remains unclear. The CDR3 sequence is 13 residues long. Trimming took 3 bases from V and 4 from J, leaving 9 bases between them. Per the germline V gene, CDR1 is LNHDA and CDR2 is SQIVND (reference sequence). This CDR3 is CASSMGVGTEAFF. As DNA, the CDR3 is TGTGCCAGTAGTATGGGAGTTGGCACTGAAGCTTTCTTT. The full variable domain, rest sourced from reference TRBV19 and TRBJ1-1, is DGGITQSPKYLFRKEGQNVTLSCEQNLNHDAMYWYRQDPGQGLRLIYYSQIVNDFQKGDIAEGYSVSREKKESFPLTVTSAQKNPTAFYLCASSMGVGTEAFFGQGTRLTVV.

This chain uses TRBV2 with TRBJ2-7; 7 nucleotides agree with TRBD2. Looked up from germline, CDR1 is SNHLY and CDR2 is FYNNEI. The V segment lost 7 bases and the J segment 5 bases; nucleotides outside the gene matches: 8. This CDR3 has 13 residues. The CDR3 loop is CASKRGGTHEQYF. DNA for the CDR3: TGTGCCAGCAAGCGGGGCGGAACCCACGAGCAGTACTTC.

V gene TRBV2 combines with J gene TRBJ2-7; D not resolved. This CDR3 region has 11 residues. Germline assignment: CDR1 SNHLY and CDR2 FYNNEI. Trimming removed 1 base at V and 6 bases at J, with 4 bases between. Here the CDR3 reads CASSEVREQYF. In DNA, the CDR3 is TGTGCCAGCAGTGAAGTCCGCGAGCAGTACTTC.